This T cell receptor beta chain was recovered during a study of T cell responses to AZD1222 COVID-19 vaccine (dated by TCRdb to about 2021). Regarding the research as a whole: A total of 240 or so trial participants underwent TCR sequencing, of whom more than 200 had received two doses of AZD1222 and around 25 had received two doses of the MenACWY control vaccine. Enrollment into the trials was organized by age into subgroups of 18-55, 56-69 and 70-plus years, and those subgroups contained approximately 160, 26 and 62 TCR-sequenced participants, respectively.

As concerns this clone: What antigen it recognizes has not been identified. No much larger clone exists at a distance of one base, and base qualities are not known. Other DNA sequences in this sample translate to the same CDR3.

Overall study results and their limits: Participants were mostly white British, with more females than males. The authors suggested clonal diversity may have been underestimated. Spike-specific TCR breadth and depth rose significantly after two AZD1222 doses compared with day 0 and with MenACWY recipients. No day 14 peak-response samples were available, so repertoires were characterized only after the peak T cell response. Conclusions about previously exposed vaccinees were limited because only six AZD1222 recipients were SARS-CoV-2 seropositive at baseline. Nearly half of unique spike-specific TCRs reportedly recognized epitopes outside regions mutated in the B.1.351 and B.1.1.7 variants. The whole spike protein was spanned by vaccine-associated CD4 TCRs, and dominant responses were seen in regions 160-218 and 743-854. The 56-69-year group was small, and its depth increase did not reach significance, likely because of low power.

The time point tag for this specimen amounts to: about 28 days (+/-7) after the second vaccine dose. Because spike-specific TCR depth and breadth did not differ between the two schedules, AZD1222 recipients who got a second dose at roughly 4 weeks were pooled with those who got a second dose at roughly 12 weeks. Samples from vaccinated people were obtained from the UK trials COV001 and COV002, which included a single-blind randomized controlled phase 2/3 trial of AZD1222 (ChAdOx1 nCoV-19) in healthy adults. For TCRbeta chain sequencing, PBMC samples from trial participants were taken at day 0 and at day 28 after the second dose. The CDR3 regions of human TCRbeta chains were analyzed by immunosequencing. Regarding the original processing steps: TCRs in the repertoires were compared against a reference library of SARS-CoV-2-specific TCRs that had been generated with the MIRA antigen-specificity platform. Breadth was defined as the fraction of unique TCRs that were SARS-CoV-2-associated. Depth was defined as the fraction of total T cells that were SARS-CoV-2-associated. Using the MIRA data, each spike-specific TCR was assigned both to the spike region to which the TCR was reactive and to a CD4 or CD8 class. Log10-transformed breadth and depth values were compared by one-way ANOVA with Sidak's multiple comparisons tests. TCRdb provides this immuneACCESS table in a form limited to in-frame rearrangements. Some clones are lacking; in checked studies, under half of them reflect an unresolved V gene, and why the rest are absent is not known. V, J and clone size are taken as reported in that table, and D and trimming were inferred from the DNA itself. The sample data list more than 120,000 clones, and 86% of these were observed just once. The ten biggest clones cover less than 6% of the sample.

This clonotype originated in an adult who received the AZD1222 COVID-19 vaccine. This specimen consisted of peripheral blood, obtained 28 days after the second AZD1222 dose.

The bases read TGTGCCAGCAGCGAAAGGGGGGGAGAGACCCAGTACTTC. It translates as CASSERGGETQYF. The sequence is built from TRBV9 and TRBJ2-5; a weak D assignment points to TRBD2 (7 bases agree). The CDR3 spans 13 residues, from the cysteine through the phenylalanine. Left in the record is the CDR3 DNA by itself, 39 bases read in frame from the first base. Via the germline V gene, CDR1 is SGDLS and CDR2 YYNGEE. The germline ends are 10 bases apart after V is trimmed by 3 bases and J by 4 bases.